This T cell receptor beta chain was captured in a study of shared clonotypes between healthy human individuals. The germline V gene has CDR1 MNHEY and CDR2 SVGAGI. The V segment lost 2 bases and the J segment 8 bases; nucleotides outside the gene matches: 3. The CDR3 is 13 residues long. CD4+ cells were split into CD45RA+ naive and CD45RA-negative memory subsets. Profiled with immunoSEQ multiplex PCR; TCRdb holds only in-frame clones, not every one. The data show approximately 1,500,000 clones, with about 96% seen just once and approximately 1.2% held by the top ten. Study outcomes and limitations: Naive CD4 clonotypes overlapped across a handful of donors at roughly 5%.

As concerns this clone: What it binds is not known.

The TCR sequence derives from a man between 25 and 39 years old in good health. J is TRBJ1-2 and V is TRBV6-5, with 9 bases lining up with TRBD1. Sequencing input: naive CD4+ T cells sorted from blood. Stated subset: CD45RA+ positively selected. CDR3 residues: CASSYLGTGGYTF. CDR3 DNA: TGTGCCAGCAGTTACCTCGGGACAGGGGGCTACACCTTC.